This section outlines one T cell receptor beta chain sequence together with its context. The sample belongs to a study of blood T cell repertoires in COVID-19. At the level of the study: Both acute and convalescent COVID-19 samples were obtained from the United States, Italy and Spain. Nucleic acid was either cDNA or gDNA, and it came from T cells, B-cell-depleted T cells, or PBMCs.

In the original processing: Amplifying reference gene primers gave estimates of nucleated cell counts. Assay used: immunoSEQ multiplex PCR; TCRdb lists only in-frame clones, some missing. V, J and clone size reflect that table, while D and trimming were determined from the DNA. The table records over 80,000 clones, about 88% of them present only once. The germline V gene has CDR1 LGHDT and CDR2 YNNKEL (reference sequence). Trimming shortened V by 7 bases and J by 5 bases, and 11 bases separated the two germline ends. The CDR3 covers 12 residues. The TCR was taken from a man older than 75 with active or convalescent COVID-19. Source material: peripheral blood. The V gene is TRBV3-1 (or the pseudogene TRBV3-2), the J gene TRBJ1-2; D gene uncertain. This CDR3 is CASTRTGYGYTF. In DNA form, the CDR3 reads TGTGCCAGCACCCGTACCGGGTATGGCTACACCTTC.